One sample yielded the 4 T cell receptor beta chains listed below, sequenced in a study of cytomegalovirus exposure and HLA in healthy donors. Researchers ran the PCR with 60 Vbeta and 13 Jbeta primers. Repertoires were generated with immunoSEQ multiplex PCR, while TCRdb's copy carries only in-frame clones and drops some. This table has 150,000 to 200,000 clones, roughly 73% appearing once. Material: PBMCs. All receptors come from a young man in good health and CMV-seropositive.

The chain combines TRBV28 with TRBJ2-2; the D gene is possibly TRBD1 (6 bases). CDR1 and CDR2 from the germline V gene are MDHEN and SYDVKM. The length of the CDR3 is 13 residues. V lost 11 bases, J lost 0 bases, and 10 bases lay in between. CDR3 sequence reads: CAGQRANTGELFF. The CDR3 bases are TGTGCCGGACAGAGGGCGAACACCGGGGAGCTGTTTTTT.

This clone was seen a handful of times. The rearrangement links TRBV15 to TRBJ1-2; the match to TRBD1 covers 7 bases. The CDR3 sequence is 13 residues long. Germline V gives CDR1 LNHNV, CDR2 YYDKDF (reference sequence). V lost 3 bases, J lost 4 bases, and 2 bases stayed unmatched. The CDR3 reads CATSSRQGYGYTF. The CDR3 DNA reads as TGTGCCACCAGCAGCCGACAGGGCTATGGCTACACCTTC.

V usage is TRBV11-2 and J usage is TRBJ2-5; tentatively, D is TRBD2 (5 bases). The CDR3 is 14 amino acids. CDR1 and CDR2 from the germline V gene are SGHAT and FQNNGV. The ends were cut back, 5 bases at V and 5 bases at J, with 15 bases in the middle. CDR3 amino acids: CASSPPGIGETQYF. CDR3 nucleotides: TGTGCCAGCAGCCCCCCGGGGATCGGGGAGACCCAGTACTTC.

The chain joins TRBV28 to TRBJ2-1; 7 nucleotides agree with TRBD1. The germline CDR1 and CDR2 sequences are MDHEN and SYDVKM. The trim removed 6 bases at V and 4 bases at J, leaving 6 bases unmatched. This CDR3 is 14 amino acids long. CDR3 coding DNA: TGTGCCAGCAGGCTTGGGACAGTTTACAATGAGCAGTTCTTC. It translates to CASRLGTVYNEQFF.